Described below is a single T cell receptor beta chain sequence and its context. The data originate from a study of Ad26.COV2.S vaccination and SARS-CoV-2 variants. Study-wide context: Once or twice, 56 days apart, Ad26.COV2.S was delivered intramuscularly.

CDR3 length equals 12 residues. V dropped 1 base and J dropped 4 bases, with 4 bases sitting between them. Germline V CDR1 and CDR2: LGHDT, YNNKEL (reference sequence). Assay: immunoSEQ multiplex PCR; the TCRdb copy retains only in-frame clones and omits some. The sample lists around 380,000 clones, approximately 90% occurring once. This sample's treatment: about 20 received Ad26.COV2.S at low or high dose, single or two shots; 5 received placebo; per-sample allocation not given. After the first vaccine or placebo injection, samples were drawn on day 63. The chain is built from TRBV3-1 (or the pseudogene TRBV3-2) and TRBJ2-5, with D hard to call. The specimen comprised peripheral blood, sampled in a trial of Ad26.COV2.S vaccine versus placebo. The sequence derives from a person between 18 and 65 years old who received the Ad26.COV2.S COVID-19 vaccine or a placebo. Here the CDR3 reads CASSQGTETQYF. The CDR3, as DNA: TGTGCCAGCAGCCAAGGCACAGAGACCCAGTACTTC.